This T cell receptor (beta chain) was sequenced for a study of T-cell memory formation after mild COVID-19. Study in general: Largely, TCR clusters stayed within a single donor.

This clonotype showed up just a few times. The antigen is unknown. TCRdb called the 5' RACE reads again in MiXCR, with one record for every CDR3 protein. Of about 200,000 distinct CDR3 sequences listed, around 9.1% are singletons. Broader study findings: Later expanders leaned CD4+, whereas day 15 to 85 contracting clones were balanced CD4/CD8.

In germline, CDR1 is SGHRS, CDR2 YFSETQ. The CDR3 is 12 residues long. Trimming removed 4 bases at V and 6 bases at J, with 7 bases between. The rearrangement joins TRBV5-1 to TRBJ2-2; D gene ambiguous. The source material was PBMCs or a T cell subset sorted from them (not recorded which). The TCR was taken from a man between 18 and 29 years old who had mild COVID-19 (a few samples of this study predate the infection). Cell type and time point are not known. The CDR3 DNA reads as TGCGCCAGCAGCAAAGACGCCGGGGAGCTGTTTTTT. It translates to CASSKDAGELFF.